Detailed here is one T cell receptor beta chain. Antigen specificity is unknown. Sequencing was performed with immunoSEQ multiplex PCR; in TCRdb, only in-frame clones are kept and a portion is missing. The sample includes about 23,000 clones, around 64% seen only once; the top ten take over 15%. These data originate in a study of PD-1 blockade in classical Hodgkin lymphoma. Study-level findings and limits: As was reported, newly diagnosed patients showed lower baseline TCR diversity than healthy donors did. Patients newly diagnosed and complete responders had comparable baseline diversity.

Relapses following autologous stem cell transplantation were seen in all patients, with brentuximab vedotin exposure varying. The ends were cut back, 6 bases at V and 6 bases at J, with 20 bases in the middle. The CDR3 spans 16 residues. CDR1 is MDHEN, CDR2 SYDVKM, per germline. The TCR comes from a human donor with classical Hodgkin lymphoma. This sample comprised peripheral blood mononuclear cells (PBMCs), obtained at baseline. This rearrangement joins TRBV28 to TRBJ2-2, with D maybe TRBD1 (6 bases). CDR3 region: CASSLQGSASPGELFF. The CDR3 DNA reads TGTGCCAGCAGCTTACAGGGCTCCGCTTCTCCCGGGGAGCTGTTTTTT.